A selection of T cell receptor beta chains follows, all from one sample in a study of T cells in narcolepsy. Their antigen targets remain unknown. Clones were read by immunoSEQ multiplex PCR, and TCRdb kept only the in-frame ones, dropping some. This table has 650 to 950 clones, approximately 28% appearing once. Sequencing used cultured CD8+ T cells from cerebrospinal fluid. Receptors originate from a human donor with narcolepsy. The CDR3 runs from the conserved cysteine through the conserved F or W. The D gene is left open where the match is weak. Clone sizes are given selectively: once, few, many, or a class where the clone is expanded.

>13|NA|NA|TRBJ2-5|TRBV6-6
CASSWGVRAGQYF
TGTGCCAGCAGCTGGGGGGTACGGGCGGGCCAGTACTTC
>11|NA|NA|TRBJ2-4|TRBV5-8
CASSSANIQYF
TGTGCCAGCAGCTCCGCAAACATTCAGTACTTC
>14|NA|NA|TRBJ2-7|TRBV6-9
CASSYSMGSLEQYF
TGTGCCAGCAGTTACTCGATGGGCAGCCTCGAGCAGTACTTC
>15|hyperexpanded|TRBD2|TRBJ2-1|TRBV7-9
CASSLGGGAYNEQFF
TGTGCCAGCAGCTTAGGCGGGGGGGCCTACAATGAGCAGTTCTTC
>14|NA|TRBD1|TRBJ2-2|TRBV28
CASIVTGITGELFF
TGTGCCAGCATCGTGACAGGGATCACCGGGGAGCTGTTTTTT
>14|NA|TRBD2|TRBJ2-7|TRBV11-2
CASSLLAGGREQYF
TGTGCCAGCAGCTTGCTCGCGGGGGGGCGCGAGCAGTACTTC
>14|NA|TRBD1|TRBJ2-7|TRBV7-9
CASSLGTGAHEQYF
TGTGCCAGCAGCTTGGGGACAGGGGCTCACGAGCAGTACTTC
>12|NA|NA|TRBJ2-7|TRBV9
CASSLSSYEQYF
TGTGCCAGCAGTTTAAGCTCCTACGAGCAGTACTTC
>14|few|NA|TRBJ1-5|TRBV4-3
CASSQDRGFQPQHF
TGCGCCAGCAGCCAAGATAGGGGTTTCCAGCCCCAGCATTTT
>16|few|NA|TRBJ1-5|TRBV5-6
CASSQGVENINQPQHF
TGTGCCAGCAGCCAAGGGGTCGAGAACATCAATCAGCCCCAGCATTTT
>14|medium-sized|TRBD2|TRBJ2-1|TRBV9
CASSARLAGTEQFF
TGTGCCAGCAGCGCTCGACTAGCGGGGACGGAGCAGTTCTTC
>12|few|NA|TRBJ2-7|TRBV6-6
CASSLSSYEQYF
TGTGCCAGCAGTTTAAGCTCCTACGAGCAGTACTTC
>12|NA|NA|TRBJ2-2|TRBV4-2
CASSFNIGELFF
TGTGCCAGCAGCTTTAATATCGGGGAGCTGTTTTTT
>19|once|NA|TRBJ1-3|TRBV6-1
CASSELFFSAASSGNTIYF
TGTGCCAGCAGTGAGCTATTTTTTTCCGCGGCGAGCTCTGGAAACACCATATATTTT
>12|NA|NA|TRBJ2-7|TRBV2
CASSLSSYEQYF
TGTGCCAGCAGTTTAAGCTCCTACGAGCAGTACTTC
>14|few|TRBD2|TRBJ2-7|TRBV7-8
CASSLLAGTYEQYF
TGTGCCAGCAGCTTACTAGCGGGGACCTACGAGCAGTACTTC
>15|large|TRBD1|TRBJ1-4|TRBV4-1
CASSQQTGETEKLFF
TGCGCCAGCAGCCAACAGACAGGGGAGACTGAAAAACTGTTTTTT
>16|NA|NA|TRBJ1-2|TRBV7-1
CASSLGVVGVNYGYTF
TGTGCCAGCAGCTTAGGGGTAGTGGGGGTAAACTATGGCTACACCTTC
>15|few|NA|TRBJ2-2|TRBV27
CASSEVPGNTGELFF
TGTGCCAGCAGTGAAGTGCCAGGGAACACCGGGGAGCTGTTTTTT
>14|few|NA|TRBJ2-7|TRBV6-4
CASSYSMGSLEQYF
TGTGCCAGCAGTTACTCGATGGGCAGCCTCGAGCAGTACTTC
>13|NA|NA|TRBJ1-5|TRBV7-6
CASSLALDWAQHF
TGTGCCAGCAGCTTAGCCTTAGACTGGGCCCAGCATTTT
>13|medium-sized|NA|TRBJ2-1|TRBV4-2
CASSQRVGNEQFF
TGTGCCAGCAGCCAACGGGTGGGCAATGAGCAGTTCTTC
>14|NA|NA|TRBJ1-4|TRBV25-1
CASSDREGGEKLFF
TGTGCCAGCAGTGATAGGGAAGGCGGTGAAAAACTGTTTTTT
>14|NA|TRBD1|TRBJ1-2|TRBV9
CASRGDREFYGYTF
TGTGCCAGCAGGGGGGACAGGGAATTTTATGGCTACACCTTC
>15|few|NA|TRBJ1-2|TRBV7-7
CASSLDVGGYYGYTF
TGTGCCAGCAGCTTAGATGTGGGAGGATACTATGGCTACACCTTC
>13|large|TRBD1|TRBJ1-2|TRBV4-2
CASSQQGAEGYTF
TGTGCCAGCAGCCAGCAGGGGGCGGAAGGCTACACCTTC
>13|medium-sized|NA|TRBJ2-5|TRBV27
CASSWGVRAGQYF
TGTGCCAGCAGCTGGGGGGTACGGGCGGGCCAGTACTTC